This TCR beta chain emerged from a study of cytotoxic CD8 clonotypes in ibrutinib-treated CLL. Across the study: Partial responders around 24, complete 2; roughly twelve progressed and some 14 stayed in remission by median roughly 6 years.

Study-wide findings and caveats: Investigators sampled sustained-remission and progressing patients at differing times.

Clones were sequenced by immunoSEQ multiplex PCR, and TCRdb holds only the in-frame ones, with some missing. The table lists 150,000 to 200,000 clones, approximately 90% of them singletons, with around 3% in the top ten. Germline V gene data show CDR1 as MNHNY and CDR2 as SVGAGI (reference sequence). This CDR3 has 16 amino acids. V was trimmed by 0 bases and J by 3 bases, leaving 14 bases between them. Turning to this clone: Its antigen is unknown.

The source of this sequence is a human donor with chronic lymphocytic leukemia. The chain recombines TRBV6-6 with TRBJ1-2; TRBD1 might be the D (5 bases). The source was PBMCs, collected at disease progression, from a patient treated with ibrutinib. The CDR3 DNA follows: TGTGCCAGCAGTTACTCCTATACGTCGACAGACTATGGCTACACCTTC. It codes for CASSYSYTSTDYGYTF.